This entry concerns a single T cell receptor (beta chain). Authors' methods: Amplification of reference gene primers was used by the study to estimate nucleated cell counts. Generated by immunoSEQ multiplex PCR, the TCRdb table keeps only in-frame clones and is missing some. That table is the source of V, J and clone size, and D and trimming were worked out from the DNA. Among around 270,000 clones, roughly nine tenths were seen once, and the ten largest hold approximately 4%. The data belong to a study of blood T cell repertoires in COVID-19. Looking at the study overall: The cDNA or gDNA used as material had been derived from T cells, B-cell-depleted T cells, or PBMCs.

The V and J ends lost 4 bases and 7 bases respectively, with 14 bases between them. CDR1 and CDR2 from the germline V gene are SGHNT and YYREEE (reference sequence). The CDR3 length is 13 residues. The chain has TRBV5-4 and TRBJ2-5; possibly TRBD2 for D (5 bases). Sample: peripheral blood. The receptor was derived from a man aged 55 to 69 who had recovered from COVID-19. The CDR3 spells CASSVRLEGTQYF. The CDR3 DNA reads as TGTGCCAGCAGCGTAAGACTCGAGGGGACCCAGTACTTC.